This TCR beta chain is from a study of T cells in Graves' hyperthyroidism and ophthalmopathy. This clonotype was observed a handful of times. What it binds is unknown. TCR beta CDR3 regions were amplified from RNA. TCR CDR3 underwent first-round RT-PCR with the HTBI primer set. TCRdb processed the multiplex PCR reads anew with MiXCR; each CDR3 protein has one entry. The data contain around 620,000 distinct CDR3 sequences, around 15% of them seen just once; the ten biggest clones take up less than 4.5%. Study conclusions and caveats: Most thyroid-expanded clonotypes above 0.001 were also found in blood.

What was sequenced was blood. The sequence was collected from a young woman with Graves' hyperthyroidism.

CDR3 sequence reads: CASRPRDRSYNEQFF. The CDR3 region has the DNA TGTGCCAGCAGACCCCGGGACAGGTCCTACAATGAGCAGTTCTTC. The V gene is TRBV27, the J gene TRBJ2-1, with 8 bases that match TRBD1. V lost 6 bases to trimming and J lost 1 base; unmatched junction nucleotides: 5. CDR1 and CDR2 (germline): MNHEY, SMNVEV (reference sequence). The CDR3 totals 15 residues.